This T cell receptor beta chain was sequenced for a study of identifying expanded T cells in peripheral blood (dated by TCRdb to about 2019). Background for the entire study: Four technical replicates, made by sequencing separate aliquots from the same pool of genomic DNA, were compared pairwise.

Points the paper makes about the study in general: The authors expected biological variance in healthy repertoires might increase further over much longer intervals such as months to years. Between technical replicates the binomial model flagged 1 to 1.5 differentially abundant clones, whereas over around 2 weeks the binomial model flagged about 16.4 and over roughly 4 weeks 19 to 20. Across all healthy-donor time intervals, the beta-binomial model significantly cut both the number of clones called differentially abundant and the false-positive rate. Across all healthy donors, variance in clone template counts between approximately 2-week samples was found to increase significantly with total template count.

The CDR3 measures 15 amino acids from cysteine to phenylalanine. Just the 45-base CDR3 DNA is kept, in frame starting at base 1. The V and J ends are trimmed by 4 bases and 2 bases, leaving 14 bases between them. Taken from the germline V gene, the CDR1 and CDR2 loops are LGHNA and YSLEER. No immune events such as infections were documented for the healthy donors during the collection period. To calibrate time-dependent variance in a beta-binomial model of T-cell clone differential abundance, blood repertoires from healthy donors were used as a training cohort. The training cohort comprised approximately 10 healthy donors, 3 female and 7 male. An age range of roughly 29 to 70 years, with an average of 43 years, was recorded for the donors. Obtained from a commercial supplier, whole blood was collected from each healthy donor at three time points set around 13 days apart. Genomic DNA was extracted from unsorted whole blood for immunosequencing.

The immunoSEQ Assay, which relies on bias-controlled multiplex PCR amplification of genomic DNA, was used to profile TCRbeta CDR3 regions. From the authors' description of their analysis: The absolute abundance of each unique TCRbeta CDR3 region was quantified after sequences were collapsed and filtered. Differential abundance was assessed using a binomial (Fisher-equivalent) model and a beta-binomial model in which time-dependent variance fitted from healthy donors was added. Clones with fewer than 5 combined templates were excluded, and clones with Benjamini-Hochberg FDR below 0.01 were called differentially abundant. In the beta-binomial model, variance was expressed as a function of the total template count across the two samples, in the form v = (b*log(k)+a)^2. TCRdb mirrors the immuneACCESS table, restricted to in-frame sequences. Some clones are absent from its copies; in checked studies, under half trace to an unresolved V gene, and the reason for the others is unknown. The V and J calls and clone size come from that table; D and trimming were worked out from the DNA. For this sample there are under 110,000 clones; roughly 85% appear just once. The ten biggest clones cover about 15% of the sample.

To note about this clone: Its antigen target is currently unknown. Base qualities are not provided; no much larger clone lies one nucleotide away.

The source of this sequence is a person aged 18-70 years in good health. This receptor chain uses TRBV4-3 and TRBJ1-2, with the identity of the D gene unclear. The sample comprised blood. Here the CDR3 is given as CASSPGRRKNYGYTF. The nucleotide sequence is TGCGCCAGCAGCCCAGGCCGCAGAAAAAACTATGGCTACACCTTC.